Presented here are 10 T cell receptor beta chains from one specimen sequenced in a study of T-cell reconstitution after alpha-beta-depleted transplantation in children. Unique molecular identifiers featured in how the TCRbeta library was prepared. One entry per CDR3 protein results from TCRdb running MiXCR on the PCR reads. The sample holds 450,000 to 550,000 distinct CDR3 sequences, approximately 10% seen once. This specimen was PBMCs, mostly from graft donor cells, taken 180 days after TCRalphabeta/CD19-depleted stem cell transplant. These receptors originate from a female patient younger than 10 who had a stem cell transplant for aplastic anemia, so the T cells may come from the graft donor.

Comments on this clonotype: A read error may be the cause here, since a much bigger clone is one base away. The chain couples TRBV13 to TRBJ2-2; 7 nucleotides line up with TRBD2. The germline V gene encodes CDR1 PRHDT and CDR2 FYEKMQ (reference sequence). The CDR3 has 13 amino acids. CDR3 nucleotide sequence: TGTACCAGCGGGGAGCGGGCCACCGGGGAGCTGTTTTTT. As protein: CTSGERATGELFF.

The CDR3 spells CASTLGGAGELFF. In nucleotides, the CDR3 is TGTGCCAGCACCCTAGGTGGGGCCGGGGAGCTGTTTTTT. V gene TRBV28 combines with J gene TRBJ2-2, with D unclear. This CDR3 has 13 residues. Germline CDR1 MDHEN, CDR2 SYDVKM. V shed 7 bases and J shed 6 bases, with 12 bases lying between them.

This clonotype appeared a few times. Mismatch with germline at one junction end may stem from a read error. The chain couples TRBV7-2 to TRBJ2-5; 9 nucleotides match TRBD2. CDR1 is SGHTA, CDR2 FQGNSA, per germline. The CDR3 contains 15 residues. The CDR3 spells CASRLAGLAKETQYF. The CDR3 region has the DNA TGTGCCAGCAGATTAGCGGGACTAGCAAAAGAGACCCAGTACTTC.

V usage is TRBV6-2 or TRBV6-3 and J usage is TRBJ2-1; D not resolved. Trimming took 2 bases from V and 13 from J, leaving 12 bases between them. Germline V lookup: CDR1 MNHEY, CDR2 SVGEGT. This CDR3 region has 12 residues. The CDR3 nucleotides are TGTGCCAGCAGTTACCCAATGACTCATCAGTTCTTC. It codes for CASSYPMTHQFF.

This clonotype turned up a few times. The J gene is TRBJ1-1, the V gene TRBV7-3; TRBD1 is a possible D gene (5 bases). The CDR3 has 13 amino acids. The V gene lost 2 bases and the J gene lost 4 bases, with 8 bases spanning the gap. Germline loops: CDR1 SGHTA, CDR2 FQGTGA. The CDR3 region is CASSLWTSTEAFF. The DNA of the CDR3 is TGTGCCAGCAGCTTATGGACATCCACTGAAGCTTTCTTT.

This clonotype was counted a few times. This rearrangement joins TRBV6-5 to TRBJ2-1; D uncertain. The germline V and J ends were trimmed by 2 bases and 4 bases, with 15 bases remaining between them. The CDR3 covers 16 residues. Germline values: CDR1 MNHEY, CDR2 SVGAGI. DNA of the CDR3: TGTGCCAGCAGTTACCCGCGACAAGATCCGTACAATGAGCAGTTCTTC. As protein: CASSYPRQDPYNEQFF.

This clonotype was detected a few times. J is TRBJ2-5 and V is TRBV28, with TRBD1 matching over 9 bases. CDR1 MDHEN and CDR2 SYDVKM come from the germline V gene. CDR3 length: 16 residues. Trimming took 6 bases from V and 0 from J; bases not matched to a gene: 8. This chain's CDR3 is CASRSSGTGNQETQYF. For the CDR3, the DNA is TGTGCCAGCAGATCCTCCGGGACAGGGAACCAAGAGACCCAGTACTTC.

This clonotype was counted between two and nine times. The chain recombines TRBV7-9 with TRBJ1-5; TRBD1 aligns across 8 bases. With 7 bases clipped from V and 7 bases from J, the junction kept 12 bases outside the gene matches. CDR1 is SEHNR and CDR2 is FQNEAQ in the germline V gene (reference sequence). The CDR3 loop spans 15 amino acids. CDR3 sequence reads: CASTGDRGRGQPQHF. The CDR3 bases are TGTGCCAGCACAGGCGACAGGGGCCGCGGGCAGCCCCAGCATTTT.

The chain combines TRBV28 with TRBJ2-7; D unresolved. V dropped 2 bases and J dropped 13 bases, with 18 bases sitting between them. CDR3 length: 13 residues. Germline assignment: CDR1 MDHEN and CDR2 SYDVKM. The CDR3 nucleotides are TGTGCCAGCAGTTTAGGGCAGCTCGCCCGGCTATACTTC. This translates into CASSLGQLARLYF.

Only a few counts were recorded for this clonotype. The chain has TRBV7-6 and TRBJ2-3, with D tentatively TRBD2 (6 bases). CDR3 length: 14 amino acids. Germline CDR1 reads SGHVS; CDR2 reads FNYEAQ. Between the trimmed V and J ends, which lost 7 bases and 5 bases, there was a span of 16 bases. This CDR3 reads CASTRRGGRDTQYF. The CDR3 coding sequence is TGTGCCAGCACCCGGAGGGGTGGCAGAGATACGCAGTATTTT.